This T cell receptor beta chain came from a study of a mutant IDH1 vaccine in newly diagnosed glioma. Study background: Vaccines were first given 4-6 weeks after radiotherapy alone, or with temozolomide cycles. Visit V12 was at week 35; visit V13 was at week 47. Broader study findings: There seemed to be no relation between pseudoprogression and changes in top peripheral T cell clonotypes.

Using immunoSEQ multiplex PCR, the repertoire was profiled, and TCRdb retains in-frame clones only, with some absent. The table includes some 47,000 clones, 65% to 90% detected once. In regard to this clone: As yet, its antigen is unknown.

Time point specified: week 35, safety follow-up. The study gave 300 ug of mutant IDH1 20-mer peptide per vaccine dose, with topical imiquimod. New IDH1-mutant, ATRX-lost WHO grade 3 or 4 astrocytomas occurred in donors. V was clipped by 4 bases and J by 6 bases, with 23 bases between them. The CDR3 has 17 amino acids. Germline CDR1 reads SGHTA; CDR2 reads FQGNSA. J is TRBJ2-3 and V is TRBV7-2, with a weak D call TRBD2 (6 bases). Sequenced here: PBMCs, sampled from a glioma patient whose treatment included an IDH1 peptide vaccine. The receptor comes from a woman aged 35 to 49 with glioma. Some clones in this sample may be carry-over from other donors' samples. CDR3 sequence (DNA): TGTGCCAGCAGCTCCACTAGCATAACCACCAACCCGGATACGCAGTATTTT. Its translation is CASSSTSITTNPDTQYF.